Described below is a single T cell receptor beta chain sequence and its context. The repertoire was sequenced with immunoSEQ multiplex PCR; TCRdb's copy has only in-frame clones and lacks some. This table holds over 85,000 clones, about nine tenths found once. Germline assignment: CDR1 SGHNT and CDR2 YYREEE (reference sequence). The CDR3 is 15 residues long. With 2 bases clipped from V and 0 bases from J, the junction kept 5 bases outside the gene matches. This sample was included in a study of blood T cell repertoires in COVID-19. The receptor's source is a male donor with acute or convalescent COVID-19. The gene calls are TRBV5-4 and TRBJ2-7; 7 bases map to TRBD2. Material for sequencing was peripheral blood. CDR3: CASSLARGGSYEQYF. The CDR3, as DNA: TGTGCCAGCAGCTTAGCTCGCGGGGGCTCCTACGAGCAGTACTTC.